Listed here are 7 T cell receptor beta chains from one sample, sequenced in a study of PD-1 blockade in classical Hodgkin lymphoma. Clones were read by immunoSEQ multiplex PCR, and TCRdb kept only the in-frame ones, dropping some. Seen here are some 60,000 clones, under 95% observed once, and the top ten hold approximately 9.8%. Relapses following autologous stem cell transplantation were seen in all patients, with brentuximab vedotin exposure varying. Material: peripheral blood mononuclear cells (PBMCs), obtained at baseline. The receptor set was obtained from a human donor with classical Hodgkin lymphoma.

The rearrangement uses TRBV2 and TRBJ2-7; D might be TRBD1 (6 bases). Germline CDR1 and CDR2: SNHLY and FYNNEI. V lost 1 base, J lost 2 bases, and 9 bases lay in between. CDR3 length: 14 residues. In DNA form, the CDR3 reads TGTGCCAGCAGTGAAGGGGGGCGTCCCTACGAGCAGTACTTC. Translating it yields CASSEGGRPYEQYF.

The J gene is TRBJ2-7, the V gene TRBV6-1; tentative D call: TRBD1 (6 bases). Germline assignment: CDR1 MNHNS and CDR2 SASEGT. This CDR3 is built from 16 residues. V lost 2 bases to trimming and J lost 3 bases, with 17 bases between them. The DNA for the CDR3 is TGTGCCAGCAGTGAATCCTACAGGGAAGCCCTCTACGAGCAGTACTTC. Translated: CASSESYREALYEQYF.

The chain employs TRBV10-3 and TRBJ2-7; 9 bases are shared with TRBD2. Trimming cost V 6 bases and J 1 base; bases outside gene matches: 7. The CDR3 extends over 15 amino acids. Germline V CDR1 and CDR2: ENHRY, SYGVKD. This chain's CDR3 is CAIRDTSGLSYEQYF. CDR3 sequence (DNA): TGTGCCATCAGGGATACTAGCGGGTTATCCTACGAGCAGTACTTC.

The chain links TRBV18 to TRBJ1-1; D gene ambiguous. V was shortened by 5 bases and J by 2 bases, with 6 bases between the two germline ends. This CDR3 comprises 12 residues. Germline V gives CDR1 KGHSH, CDR2 LQKENI. In DNA, the CDR3 is TGTGCCAGCTCAGTTTCCAACACTGAAGCTTTCTTT. This codes for CASSVSNTEAFF. Supplemented by reference TRBV18 and TRBJ1-1, the full variable domain reads NAGVMQNPRHLVRRRGQEARLRCSPMKGHSHVYWYRQLPEEGLKFMVYLQKENIIDESGMPKERFSAEFPKEGPSILRIQQVVRGDSAAYFCASSVSNTEAFFGQGTRLTVV.

This clone was recorded once. The genes are TRBV7-6 and TRBJ2-5; 8 bases align to TRBD2. The CDR3 covers 16 residues. Germline V gene data show CDR1 as SGHVS and CDR2 as FNYEAQ. Unmatched junction bases numbered 7, after V lost 2 bases and J lost 2 bases. CDR3 loop: CASSLNGPGGQETQYF. The CDR3 DNA reads TGTGCCAGCAGCTTAAATGGGCCGGGGGGGCAAGAGACCCAGTACTTC.

The genes are TRBV28 and TRBJ2-3; D may be TRBD2 (5 bases). This CDR3 is 13 amino acids long. The V end lost 6 bases, the J end lost 5 bases, and 12 bases lay between the germline ends. Germline V CDR1 and CDR2: MDHEN, SYDVKM. The CDR3 DNA is TGTGCCAGCAGCCGGAGGATGGAAGATACGCAGTATTTT. Encoded protein: CASSRRMEDTQYF.

The chain uses TRBV5-5 and TRBJ2-1; 7 positions agree with TRBD1. The CDR3 loop spans 17 amino acids. After removal of 0 bases from V and 4 bases from J, the junction contained 10 bases not matched to a gene. Looked up from germline, CDR1 is SGHKS and CDR2 is YYEKEE (reference sequence). The CDR3 region is CASSLVGTAFSYNEQFF. In DNA form, the CDR3 reads TGTGCCAGCAGCTTGGTCGGGACAGCCTTCTCGTACAATGAGCAGTTCTTC. Supplemented by reference TRBV5-5 and TRBJ2-1, the full variable domain reads DAGVTQSPTHLIKTRGQQVTLRCSPISGHKSVSWYQQVLGQGPQFIFQYYEKEERGRGNFPDRFSARQFPNYSSELNVNALLLGDSALYLCASSLVGTAFSYNEQFFGPGTRLTVL.